The clone carrying this TCR beta chain showed up just a few times. Its matching antigen is unknown. The CDR3 is 15 amino acids. Per germline, CDR1 SGHVS and CDR2 FQNEAQ. V lost 5 bases, J lost 2 bases, and 8 bases stayed unmatched. This sample was included in a study of T cell repertoires in cytomegalovirus infection. Study-level background: CMV infection plus the matching HLA type was flagged by public TCR beta signatures.

TCRdb recomputed calls from the reads with MiXCR, one row per CDR3 protein. The data show under 10,000 distinct CDR3 sequences, 45% to 50% seen once. The genes are TRBV7-8 and TRBJ2-7; 8 bases are shared with TRBD2. This sequence was found in a human donor in good health (CMV status not recorded). Some clones in this sample may be carry-over from other donors' samples. The specimen sequenced was PBMCs, sequenced either directly or after in vitro stimulation (not recorded which). This chain's CDR3 is CASSALAGTAYEQYF. DNA of the CDR3: TGTGCCAGCAGCGCCCTAGCGGGTACCGCCTACGAGCAGTACTTC.